This TCR beta chain was captured in a study of human T cells and chemical hapten exposure. On the study more broadly: Skin on the upper inner arm, roughly 2 cm by roughly 2 cm in size, was sensitized with 2% DPC. Study results and caveats: Compared with pre-sensitization or healthy control sets, expanded TCRs clustered more.

The CDR3 is 11 residues long. Trimming shortened V by 6 bases and J by 7 bases, and 12 bases separated the two germline ends. The germline V gene has CDR1 SQVTM and CDR2 ANQGSEA. Time point specified: pre-sensitization, week 0. Treatment meaning: therapeutic diphenylcyclopropenone sensitization with weekly scalp DPC. MiXCR was run by TCRdb on the RACE reads, yielding one entry per CDR3 protein. The data hold 240,000 or so distinct CDR3 sequences, with approximately 8.6% observed a single time. As to this clonotype: Its target is not known.

The chain is built from TRBV29-1 and TRBJ1-1; the D gene is possibly TRBD1 (6 bases). The sequencing here drew on whole blood, taken in connection with sensitization to the hapten diphenylcyclopropenone (DPC). The sequence derives from a woman aged 35 to 49 with alopecia areata. Some clones in this sample may be carry-over from other donors' samples. The CDR3 nucleotides are TGCAGCGTCGGGTGGACAGATGAAGCTTTCTTT. It translates to CSVGWTDEAFF.